This TCR beta chain came from a study of beta chain features in type 1 diabetes listed by TCRdb under 2018. As for the study more broadly: No differences in mean age, gender distribution, total cell number or subset yield were found between patients and healthy donors. A total of around 110,000,000 sorted cells were examined across all samples, and a strong correlation was observed between cell number per subset and RNA yield. In the study, recently diagnosed type 1 diabetes patients and matched healthy donors were compared on the TCRB repertoires of their sorted circulating CD4+ T cell subsets. Regulatory and stem cell-like memory subsets were obtained from only 8 patients and roughly 8 healthy donors, while naive and central memory subsets were obtained from all 30 or so donors.

The CDR3 goes from the cysteine to the phenylalanine over 13 residues. Of all the DNA, just the CDR3 is kept, 39 bases in frame from base 1. The germline V gene sets CDR1 to LGHNA and CDR2 to YNFKEQ. V is shortened by 4 bases, J by 3 bases, and the region joining them spans 9 bases. The High Capacity cDNA Reverse Transcription Kit was used to reverse transcribe all of the isolated RNA, meaning that expressed TCRB transcripts were what got sequenced. Naive, central memory and regulatory T cell samples underwent deep immunoSEQ sequencing, averaging around 3.9 million total reads per sample. After sorted cells were lysed in RLT buffer, RNA was extracted with DNase-treated RNeasy Micro or Mini kits, with the choice depending on cell number. To prevent cross-contamination, each cell subset was processed individually, whereas patient and healthy donor samples were processed jointly. The immunoSEQ multiplex PCR was used to amplify TCRB sequences from cDNA, generating 87-bp fragments that spanned the CDR3 region. Amplicons were sequenced on the Illumina HiSeq platform. Processing in the source paper ran as follows. PCR bias was corrected computationally using synthetic template baselines, and reads within Hamming distance 2 were collapsed, with unmergeable singletons discarded. Reads were aligned against IMGT to assign V, D and J genes, CDR3 length and insertions or deletions at six rearrangement sites. Within each subset, clonotype counts were normalized to sorted cell number, after which true diversity and Gini coefficients were computed with the tcR R package. The overlap coefficient, calculated on TCRB nucleotide sequences, was used to quantify repertoire sharing. Out-of-frame TCRB sequences from naive cells were analyzed as a proxy for the pre-selection repertoire. The immuneACCESS repertoire file appears here via TCRdb, limited to in-frame rearrangements. These files lack a portion of the clones; in checked studies, under half of the deficit traces to unresolved V genes, and the cause of the others is not known. V, J and clone size derive from that table, while D and trimming were established from the DNA sequence. Counted in this sample were a few hundred thousand clones; 15% to 20% of them appeared once. Of the sample, 0.044% falls within the top ten clones.

This clone was counted only a few times. The antigen it binds to is not known. Per-base quality was not reported, and no clone a single base away is much larger than it. From each donor, a single peripheral blood sample of around 0.12 L on average was drawn into heparinised tubes. Using a panel that included CD45RO, CCR7, CD25, CD127, CD95 and CD27, naive, central memory, regulatory and stem cell-like memory CD4+ T cells were sorted on a BD FACSAria II. Every sorted population had a purity above 95%. Right away, PBMCs were isolated by Lymphoprep density gradient centrifugation and were stained directly, with no culture step. So that batch effects would be minimized, each experiment stained and sorted samples in pairs, pairing one healthy donor with one patient. Findings and caveats that apply to the study as a whole: Because cDNA rather than genomic DNA was sequenced, highly expressing activated cells could have been over-represented, although no difference in activation and CD3 levels was found between groups. Because the HLA sub-analyses included only small numbers of individuals, any influence of HLA type on TCRB rearrangement was left unresolved. In all four CD4+ subsets, TCRB CDR3 length was moderately but significantly shorter in type 1 diabetes patients. At VDJ recombination sites, type 1 diabetes patients had fewer insertions and more deleted nucleotides, which implies abnormalities in thymic rearrangement. Naive, central memory and regulatory TCRB repertoires appeared to be more alike among patients than among healthy donors. Shorter templates might be favored by PCR, yet because patient and control samples were amplified and corrected together, any such skew would affect both groups equally.

The V and J genes are TRBV4-2 and TRBJ1-2, with the D gene call left open. The sample comprised naive CD4+ T cells from blood. Sample cell subset or site, as interpreted from the label and publication: true naive CD4+ T cells. This receptor was identified in a woman between 18 and 29 years old in good health. The DNA sequence follows: TGTGCCAGCAGCCTCTCCTCCGACTATGGCTACACCTTC. This is translated as CASSLSSDYGYTF.